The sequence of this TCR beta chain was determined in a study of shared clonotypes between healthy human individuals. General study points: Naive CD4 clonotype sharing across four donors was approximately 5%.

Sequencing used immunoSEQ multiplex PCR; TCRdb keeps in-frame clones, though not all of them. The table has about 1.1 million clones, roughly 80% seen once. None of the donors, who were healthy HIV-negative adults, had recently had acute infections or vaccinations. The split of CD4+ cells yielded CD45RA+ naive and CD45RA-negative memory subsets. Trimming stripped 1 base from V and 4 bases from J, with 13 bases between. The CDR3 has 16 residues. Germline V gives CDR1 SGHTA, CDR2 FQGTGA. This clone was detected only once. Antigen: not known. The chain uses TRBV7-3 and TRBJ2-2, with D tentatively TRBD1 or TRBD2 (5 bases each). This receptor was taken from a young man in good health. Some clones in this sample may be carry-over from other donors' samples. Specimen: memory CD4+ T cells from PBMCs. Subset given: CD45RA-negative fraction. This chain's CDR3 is CASSLIGGGTTGELFF. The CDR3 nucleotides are TGTGCCAGCAGCTTAATAGGTGGTGGGACCACCGGGGAGCTGTTTTTT.